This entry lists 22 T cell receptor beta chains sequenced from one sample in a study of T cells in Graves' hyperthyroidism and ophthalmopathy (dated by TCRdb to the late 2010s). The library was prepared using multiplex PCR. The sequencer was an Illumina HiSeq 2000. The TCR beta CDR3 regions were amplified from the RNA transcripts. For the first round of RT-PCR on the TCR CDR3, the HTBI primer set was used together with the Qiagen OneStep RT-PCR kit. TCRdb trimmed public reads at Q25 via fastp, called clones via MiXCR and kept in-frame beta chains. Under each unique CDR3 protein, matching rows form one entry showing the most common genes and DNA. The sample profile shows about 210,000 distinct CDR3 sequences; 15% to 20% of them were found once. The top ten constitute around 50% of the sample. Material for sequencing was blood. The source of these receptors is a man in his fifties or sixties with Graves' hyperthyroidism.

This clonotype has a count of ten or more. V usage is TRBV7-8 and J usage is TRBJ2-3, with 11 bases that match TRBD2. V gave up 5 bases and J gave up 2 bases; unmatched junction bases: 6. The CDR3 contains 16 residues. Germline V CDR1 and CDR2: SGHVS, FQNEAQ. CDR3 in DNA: TGTGCCAGCAGCCACCTAGCGGGAGGCTTCACAGATACGCAGTATTTT. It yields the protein CASSHLAGGFTDTQYF.

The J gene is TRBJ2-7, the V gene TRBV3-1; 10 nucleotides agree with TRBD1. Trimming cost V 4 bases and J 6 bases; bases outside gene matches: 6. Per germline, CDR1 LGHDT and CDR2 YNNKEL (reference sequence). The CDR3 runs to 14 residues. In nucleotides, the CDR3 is TGTGCCAGCAGCCCGGGACAGGGGACCCGCGAGCAGTACTTC. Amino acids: CASSPGQGTREQYF.

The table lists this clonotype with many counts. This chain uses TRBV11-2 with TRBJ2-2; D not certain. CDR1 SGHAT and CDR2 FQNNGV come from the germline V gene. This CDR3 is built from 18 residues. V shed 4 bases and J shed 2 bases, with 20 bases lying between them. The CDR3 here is CASSSTVGKRANTGELFF. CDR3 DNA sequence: TGTGCCAGCAGCTCCACCGTGGGCAAGCGTGCAAACACCGGGGAGCTGTTTTTT.

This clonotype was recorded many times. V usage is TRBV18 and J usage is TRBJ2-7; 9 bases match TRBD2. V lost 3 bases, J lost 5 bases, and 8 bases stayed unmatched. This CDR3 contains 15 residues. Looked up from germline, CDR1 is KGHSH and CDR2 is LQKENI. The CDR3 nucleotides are TGTGCCAGCTCACCCAGACTGGCGGGAGGGCACGAGCAGTACTTC. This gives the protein CASSPRLAGGHEQYF.

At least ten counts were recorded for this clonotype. CDR3 coding DNA: TGTGCCAGCAGCTTCATGGACAGCTACAATGAGCAGTTCTTC. It translates to CASSFMDSYNEQFF. The rearrangement uses TRBV7-8 and TRBJ2-1; possible D gene TRBD1, 6 bases. The CDR3 has 14 residues. V lost 3 bases to trimming and J lost 3 bases, with 9 bases between them. Germline V lookup: CDR1 SGHVS, CDR2 FQNEAQ.

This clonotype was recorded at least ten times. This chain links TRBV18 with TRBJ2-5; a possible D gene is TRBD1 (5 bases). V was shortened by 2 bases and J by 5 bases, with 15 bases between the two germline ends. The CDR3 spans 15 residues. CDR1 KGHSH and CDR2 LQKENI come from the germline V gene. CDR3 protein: CASSPNVGPQETQYF. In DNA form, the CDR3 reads TGTGCCAGCTCACCAAATGTGGGGCCCCAGGAGACCCAGTACTTC.

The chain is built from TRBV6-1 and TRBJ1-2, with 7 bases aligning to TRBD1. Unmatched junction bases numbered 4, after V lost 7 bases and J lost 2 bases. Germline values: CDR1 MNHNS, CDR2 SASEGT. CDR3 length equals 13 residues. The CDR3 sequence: CASIETGNYGYTF. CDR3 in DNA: TGTGCCAGCATTGAGACAGGGAACTATGGCTACACCTTC.

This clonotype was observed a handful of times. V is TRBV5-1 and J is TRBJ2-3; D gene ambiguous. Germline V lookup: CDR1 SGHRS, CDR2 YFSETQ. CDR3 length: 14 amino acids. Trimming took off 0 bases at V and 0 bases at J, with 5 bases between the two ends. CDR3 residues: CASSLEKSTDTQYF. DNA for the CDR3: TGCGCCAGCAGCTTGGAGAAAAGCACAGATACGCAGTATTTT.

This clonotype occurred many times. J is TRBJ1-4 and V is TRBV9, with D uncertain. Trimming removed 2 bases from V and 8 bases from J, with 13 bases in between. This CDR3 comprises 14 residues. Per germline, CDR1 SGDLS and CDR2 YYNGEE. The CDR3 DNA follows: TGTGCCAGCAGCGTGTCTAATCACGGGGAAAAACTGTTTTTT. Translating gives CASSVSNHGEKLFF.

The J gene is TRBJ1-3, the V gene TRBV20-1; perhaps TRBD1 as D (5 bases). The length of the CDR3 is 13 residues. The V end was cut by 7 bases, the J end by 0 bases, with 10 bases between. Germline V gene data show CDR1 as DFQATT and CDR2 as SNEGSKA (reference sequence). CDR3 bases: TGCAGTGGACAGCGCCTCTCTGGAAACACCATATATTTT. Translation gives CSGQRLSGNTIYF.

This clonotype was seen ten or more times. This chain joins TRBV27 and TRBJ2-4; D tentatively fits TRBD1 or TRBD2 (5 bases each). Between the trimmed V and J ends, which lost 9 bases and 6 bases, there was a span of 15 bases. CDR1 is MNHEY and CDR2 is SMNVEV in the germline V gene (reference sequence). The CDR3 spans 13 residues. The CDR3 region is CASSGQMGNIQYF. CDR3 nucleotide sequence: TGTGCCAGTTCGGGGCAGATGGGAAACATTCAGTACTTC.

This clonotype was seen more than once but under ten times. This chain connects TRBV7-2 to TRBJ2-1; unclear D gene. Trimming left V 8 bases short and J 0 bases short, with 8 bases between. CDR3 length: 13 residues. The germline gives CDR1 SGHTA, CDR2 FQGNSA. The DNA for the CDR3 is TGTGCCAGCGGGCGTTTCTCCTACAATGAGCAGTTCTTC. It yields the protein CASGRFSYNEQFF.

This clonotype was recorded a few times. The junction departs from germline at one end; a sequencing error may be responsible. The CDR3 here is CASALTGLYEQYF. The CDR3 DNA sequence: TGTGCTAGTGCTTTGACAGGTCTCTACGAGCAGTACTTC. V is TRBV12-5 and J is TRBJ2-7; D is possibly TRBD1 (6 bases). Germline CDR1 reads LGHNT; CDR2 reads FRNRAP. The CDR3 sequence is 13 residues long.

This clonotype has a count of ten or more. CDR3 residues: CASSLMTGVYNEQFF. CDR3 sequence (DNA): TGTGCCAGCAGCCTTATGACAGGCGTTTACAATGAGCAGTTCTTC. The rearrangement links TRBV3-1 to TRBJ2-1; TRBD1 is a possible D gene (6 bases). Germline CDR1 and CDR2: LGHDT and YNNKEL (reference sequence). V gave up 4 bases and J gave up 4 bases, with 14 bases separating them. The CDR3 extends over 15 amino acids.

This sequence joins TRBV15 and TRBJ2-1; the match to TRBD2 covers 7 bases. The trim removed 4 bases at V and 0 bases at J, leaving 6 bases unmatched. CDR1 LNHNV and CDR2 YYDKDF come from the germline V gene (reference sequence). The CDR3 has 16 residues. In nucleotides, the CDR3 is TGTGCCACCAGCACCTTGGGCGGGAGCTCCTACAATGAGCAGTTCTTC. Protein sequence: CATSTLGGSSYNEQFF.

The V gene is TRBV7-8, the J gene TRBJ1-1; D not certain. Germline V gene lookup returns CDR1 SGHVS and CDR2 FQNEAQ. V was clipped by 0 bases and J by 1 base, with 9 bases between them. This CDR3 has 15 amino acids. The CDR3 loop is CASSLARNRNTEAFF. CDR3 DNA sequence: TGTGCCAGCAGCTTAGCGAGAAACAGGAACACTGAAGCTTTCTTT.

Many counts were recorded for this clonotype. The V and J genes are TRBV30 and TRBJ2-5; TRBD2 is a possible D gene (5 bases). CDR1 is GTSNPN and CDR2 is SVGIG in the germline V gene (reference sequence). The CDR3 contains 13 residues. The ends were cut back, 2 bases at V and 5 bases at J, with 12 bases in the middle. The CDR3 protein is CAWSTNRGETQYF. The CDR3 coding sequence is TGTGCCTGGAGTACAAACCGAGGGGAGACCCAGTACTTC. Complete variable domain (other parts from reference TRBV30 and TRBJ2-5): SQTIHQWPATLVQPVGSPLSLECTVEGTSNPNLYWYRQAAGRGLQLLFYSVGIGQISSEVPQNLSASRPQDRQFILSSKKLLLSDSGFYLCAWSTNRGETQYFGPGTRLLVL.

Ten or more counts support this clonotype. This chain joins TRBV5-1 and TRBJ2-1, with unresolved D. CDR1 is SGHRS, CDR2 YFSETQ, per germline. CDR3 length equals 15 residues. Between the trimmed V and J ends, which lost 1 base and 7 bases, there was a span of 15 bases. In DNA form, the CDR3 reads TGCGCCAGCAGCTTGCCGGCCCAAGATTGGAATGAGCAGTTCTTC. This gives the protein CASSLPAQDWNEQFF.

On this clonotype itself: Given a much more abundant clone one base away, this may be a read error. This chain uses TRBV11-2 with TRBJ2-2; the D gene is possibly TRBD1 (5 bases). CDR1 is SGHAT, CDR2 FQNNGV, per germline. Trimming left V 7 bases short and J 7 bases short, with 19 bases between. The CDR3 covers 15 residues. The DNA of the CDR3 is TGTGCCAGCACCACCCGCAGGGTTTGGTTCGGGGAGCTGTTTTTT. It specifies CASTTRRVWFGELFF.

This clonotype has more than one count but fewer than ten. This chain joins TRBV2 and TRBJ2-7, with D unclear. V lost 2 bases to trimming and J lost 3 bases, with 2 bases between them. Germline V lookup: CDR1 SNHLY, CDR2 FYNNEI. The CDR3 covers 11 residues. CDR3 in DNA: TGTGCCAGCAGTGAATACTACGAGCAGTACTTC. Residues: CASSEYYEQYF.

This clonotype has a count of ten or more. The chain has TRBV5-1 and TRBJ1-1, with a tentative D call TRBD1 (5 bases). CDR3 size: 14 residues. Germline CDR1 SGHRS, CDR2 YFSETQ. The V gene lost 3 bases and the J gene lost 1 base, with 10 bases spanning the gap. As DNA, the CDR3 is TGCGCCAGCAGCTGGACAAATTCGAACACTGAAGCTTTCTTT. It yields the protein CASSWTNSNTEAFF.

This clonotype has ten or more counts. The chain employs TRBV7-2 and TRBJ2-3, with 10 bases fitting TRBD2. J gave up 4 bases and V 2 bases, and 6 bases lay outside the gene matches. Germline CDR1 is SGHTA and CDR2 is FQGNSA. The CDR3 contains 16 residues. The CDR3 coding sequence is TGTGCCAGCAGCTTAAGGCTAGCGGGAGTCGCAGATACGCAGTATTTT. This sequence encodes CASSLRLAGVADTQYF.